These T cell receptor beta chains were read from a single sample in a study of shared clonotypes between healthy human individuals. TCRdb's copy holds only in-frame clones and misses some; the assay was immunoSEQ multiplex PCR. Here the sample spans fewer than 1.8 million clones, around 98.5% being singletons. Sequenced material: naive CD4+ T cells sorted from blood. These TCRs come from a man between 25 and 39 years old in good health. The CDR3 runs from the conserved cysteine through the conserved F or W.

TRBV27	TRBJ1-5	CASSFRSGNQPQHF
TRBV7-9	TRBJ2-7	CASSSSPGLAGGTYEQYF
TRBV7-2	TRBJ2-5	CASSGPGQGVGETQYF
TRBV29-1	TRBJ2-5	CSVDGTQQETQYF
TRBV7-3	TRBJ2-7	CASSLEPGSGTYEQYF
TRBV7-6	TRBJ2-2	CASSEEAVSRTGELFF
TRBV4-1	TRBJ1-3	CASSPTGNTLNTIYF
TRBV7-8	TRBJ2-1	CASSLVGRYEQFF
TRBV10-3	TRBJ1-1	CAIRYPGDTEAFF
TRBV14	TRBJ2-7	CASSSLAGGIRKQYF
TRBV9	TRBJ1-2	CASSRGKGLLHGYTF
TRBV7-9	TRBJ2-3	CASSLFGLAGGPRTDTQYF
TRBV15	TRBJ2-2	CATSGRQGGTGELFF
TRBV27	TRBJ2-5	CASSLFPSGGWTQYF
TRBV25-1	TRBJ2-5	CASTPATSGRSPETQYF
TRBV5-4	TRBJ1-1	CASSSASITGDTEAFF
TRBV4-1	TRBJ2-5	CASSHRKPQETQYF
TRBV6-5	TRBJ1-1	CASRIYRRNTEAFF
TRBV18	TRBJ1-4	CASSPKEKLFF
TRBV19	TRBJ1-1	CASSPPYRGFNTEAFF
TRBV11-2	TRBJ2-7	CASSLAGVSEQYF
TRBV28	TRBJ2-7	CASNHFPLGGRLPGHTEQYF
TRBV9	TRBJ2-7	CASSVAPSSYEQYF
TRBV19	TRBJ1-1	CASSVRQDTMNTEAFF
TRBV27	TRBJ2-7	CASSLGHTSSYEQYF
TRBV7-2	TRBJ2-5	CASSRNLAGGLKIQETQYF
TRBV5-1	TRBJ2-2	CASSHFPFTGEWANTGELFF
TRBV9	TRBJ2-7	CASSVSSGYTPYEQYF
TRBV10-1	TRBJ1-1	CASSDYRGLVTTEAFF
TRBV5-1	TRBJ1-5	CASSLAGTENQPQHF
TRBV6-4	TRBJ2-3	CASSDELAGTDTQYF
TRBV19	TRBJ2-7	CASSSSGAPYEQYF
TRBV18	TRBJ2-7	CASSPLNTYEQYF
TRBV19	TRBJ2-7	CASRRQADSYEQYF
TRBV6-5	TRBJ1-2	CASRQGADYGYTF
TRBV2	TRBJ2-5	CASRTGWGETQYF
TRBV18	TRBJ2-1	CASSPATGENEQFF
TRBV11-2	TRBJ2-3	CASRKVFGTGGPDTQYF
TRBV4-1	TRBJ1-4	CASSQDGTSGEKLFF
TRBV2	TRBJ2-3	CASSKHPGQGPPDTQYF
TRBV4-1	TRBJ1-4	CASSQVGVGVTNEKLFF
TRBV5-1	TRBJ2-3	CASSFTGGRAANTQYF
TRBV6-1	TRBJ2-3	CASSVKSAPDTQYF
TRBV19	TRBJ1-4	CASRGTGSNEKLFF
TRBV5-1	TRBJ2-6	CASSLETGVDGANVLTF
TRBV18	TRBJ2-1	CASSPPAGNSYNEQFF
TRBV6-1	TRBJ2-7	CASSATGYEQYF
TRBV5-1	TRBJ1-4	CASRGEGNEKLFF
TRBV5-5	TRBJ2-2	CASSLSSGIPGELFF
TRBV19	TRBJ2-5	CASSIEGGQETQYF
TRBV7-9	TRBJ1-1	CASSPDRGNTEAFF
TRBV27	TRBJ2-7	CASSLKDRGYEQYF
TRBV9	TRBJ2-2	CASSAHLPGLAANTGELFF
TRBV19	TRBJ1-5	CASSIVAARLGQPQHF
TRBV5-5	TRBJ1-4	CASRIMGSLIEKLFF
TRBV7-9	TRBJ2-2	CASSKTRGDTGELFF